This T cell receptor (beta chain) was sequenced for a study of cytomegalovirus exposure and HLA in healthy donors (dated by TCRdb to between 2016 and 2019). In the study overall: A later analysis indicated that the 95 to 150 validation repertoires were generated on the platform also employed for the roughly 650 repertoires of the first cohort. To predict cytomegalovirus infection status, the study brought together high-throughput TCR immunosequencing, statistical association of individual TCRs with disease status, and machine learning. The aim of the study was to test whether cataloging public T cell receptors could identify signatures of past pathogen exposure. Along with the roughly 710-subject first cohort, a separate validation cohort of 120 different subjects was used.

The method was the immunoSEQ multiplex PCR assay. Turning to the authors' computational methods: A statistical classification framework was built to diagnose cytomegalovirus status from the catalog of TCR beta chain sequences. TCRdb's version of the immuneACCESS table is confined to in-frame rearrangements and falls short of the full clone set. An unresolved V gene accounts for under half of the shortfall where checked; the remainder is of unknown origin. V and J calls and clone size follow that table, whereas D and trimming were derived from the DNA. This sample holds roughly 200,000 clones; 86% were observed only once. The ten largest clones take up roughly 7% of the sample. Broader findings and caveats from the paper: In a later analysis, TCRs clustered in the first cohort were found to also tend to co-occur in the roughly 120 validation repertoires, with approximately 95% of cluster scores above 0. Most TCR sequences were seen in very few donors, while some public TCRs were found in many individuals. A later analysis lacked HLA typing for the validation cohort, so it scored co-occurrence in that cohort across all 120 repertoires. In the study, 164 TCR beta chains were listed as associated with cytomegalovirus. The classifier was reported to diagnose cytomegalovirus status with high specificity and sensitivity in both the original cohort and the validation cohort. The authors suggested that the approach could potentially be extended to other disease states and immunological phenotypes. In vitro tests confirmed that a few of the cytomegalovirus-associated TCR beta chains recognize cytomegalovirus antigens.

Separate from the approximately 700-subject first cohort, the validation cohort of about 120 subjects was the group to which the donors belonged. On this clone itself: There is no known antigen for this receptor. Nothing much larger sits one base from this clone, and base qualities are not available.

A distance of 11 bases separates the germline ends of V and J, which lose 4 bases and 4 bases respectively. Based on the germline V gene, the CDR1 and CDR2 sequences are SGDLS and YYNGEE. The CDR3 holds 13 amino acids from the cysteine to the phenylalanine. Only CDR3 DNA remains: 39 bases, in frame from the first base. This clonotype originated in a man aged 25 to 40 in good health and CMV-seropositive. The sequenced sample consisted of PBMCs. The chain is encoded by TRBV9 joined to TRBJ1-1; no D gene can be assigned with confidence. The DNA reads as follows: TGTGCCAGCAGCTCCGGAGGCAGCACTGAAGCTTTCTTT. Its protein reads: CASSSGGSTEAFF.